These T cell receptor beta chains were read from a single sample in a study of blood T cell repertoires in COVID-19. Profiled with immunoSEQ multiplex PCR; TCRdb holds only in-frame clones, not every one. This table has hundreds of thousands of clones, 70% to 85% appearing once. The material sequenced was peripheral blood. These receptors all stem from a man at least 80 years old with acute or convalescent COVID-19. Each CDR3 is given without its conserved first and last residue. The order of the fields is clone size, D gene, J gene, V gene, CDR3 protein. A D gene is named only where the DNA matches it firmly. Expanded clones are given a class, and other clones once, few, many or no size at all.

>.|TRBD1|TRBJ1-5|TRBV24-1
ATSDQAGGNQPQH
>.|TRBD1|TRBJ2-3|TRBV24-1
ATSDPTGATDTQY
>.|.|TRBJ1-2|TRBV12-2
ASRLEYPGEGSYGYT
>.|TRBD2|TRBJ2-7|TRBV5-6
ASSPGLAVSYEQY
>few|TRBD1|TRBJ2-7|TRBV7-9
ASSLGYRGPEQY
>.|TRBD1|TRBJ1-5|TRBV28
ASSSRAHTGGGGQPQH
>.|TRBD2|TRBJ2-3|TRBV11-2
ASSATSGRWADTQY
>.|TRBD2|TRBJ2-1|TRBV6-5
ASKAGVYNEQF
>.|TRBD1|TRBJ1-1|TRBV5-1
ASSLSGQTLEAF
>.|.|TRBJ1-2|TRBV3-1/TRBV3-2
ASSQDGGFYGYT
>.|.|TRBJ1-4|TRBV19
ASSIRDIDEKLF
>.|TRBD2|TRBJ2-1|TRBV6-5
ASSYTSGSEQF
>few|TRBD1|TRBJ2-7|TRBV6-5
ASSSGQRSYEQY
>once|TRBD1|TRBJ2-7|TRBV6-5
ASNTQTGVFDEQY
>few|.|TRBJ1-6|TRBV28
ASRVGGQDSPLH
>.|TRBD1|TRBJ1-6|TRBV4-1
ASSQERQGVGPLH
>.|.|TRBJ1-5|TRBV20-1
SASTGGGQPQH
>.|.|TRBJ2-5|TRBV14
ASSQDPRRAQY
>.|TRBD1|TRBJ2-1|TRBV12-5
ASGLGVGQVGNEQF
>.|.|TRBJ2-7|TRBV30
AWKAQGTYEQY
>.|.|TRBJ2-5|TRBV12-3/TRBV12-4
ASSPAGQETQY
>.|TRBD1|TRBJ2-5|TRBV6-5
ASATGEVRETQY
>.|.|TRBJ1-2|TRBV2
ASSRETGRGYT
>.|.|TRBJ1-2|TRBV11-1
ASSLGRADGYT
>.|TRBD1|TRBJ2-7|TRBV18
ASSPPRQGTFNFYEQY
>.|TRBD1|TRBJ1-5|TRBV7-8
ASSPLGQGAQPQH
>.|.|TRBJ1-4|TRBV27
ASSLLGPELNEKLF
>.|.|TRBJ1-5|TRBV6-6
ASSSFSGGPNQPQH
>.|TRBD1|TRBJ2-7|TRBV19
ASSSAGTGSYEQY
>.|.|TRBJ1-2|TRBV30
AWTLRGYT
>.|TRBD2|TRBJ2-7|TRBV5-1
ASSLPGGPNYEQY